Listed here are 2 T cell receptor beta chains from one sample, sequenced in a study of blood T cells in healthy people across ages. Together with a sample-barcoded 5' primer, a J-beta primer mix was included in a second PCR lasting roughly 6 to 12 cycles. One entry per CDR3 protein results from TCRdb running MiXCR on the 5' RACE reads. The table includes 1 million to 1.2 million distinct CDR3 sequences, 35% to 45% detected once. Source material: blood. The source of these receptors is a man younger than 35 in good health.

This clonotype was seen a handful of times. The genes are TRBV20-1 and TRBJ2-7, with D perhaps matching TRBD2 (6 bases). The V gene lost 5 bases and the J gene lost 0 bases, with 11 bases spanning the gap. This CDR3 contains 13 residues. In germline, CDR1 is DFQATT, CDR2 SNEGSKA (reference sequence). CDR3 sequence reads: CSAPGGSSYEQYF. The CDR3 nucleotides are TGCAGTGCTCCCGGGGGAAGCTCCTACGAGCAGTACTTC.

This clonotype was picked up a small number of times. The rearrangement links TRBV5-1 to TRBJ2-1; no clear D gene. Germline V gene sequence: CDR1 SGHRS, CDR2 YFSETQ. This CDR3 is 14 amino acids long. The V gene lost 0 bases and the J gene lost 7 bases, with 11 bases spanning the gap. The CDR3 nucleotides are TGCGCCAGCAGCTTGGACAGTTCGTTTAATGAGCAGTTCTTC. Amino acid sequence: CASSLDSSFNEQFF.